Presented here are 11 T cell receptor beta chains from one specimen sequenced in a study of identifying expanded T cells in peripheral blood. This table comes from immunoSEQ multiplex PCR, and its TCRdb copy is limited to in-frame clones, with some not included. Here the sample spans about 100,000 clones, 88% being singletons. Sequenced input: blood. The receptors were sampled from a person aged 18 to 75 in good health.

A few counts support this clone. This rearrangement joins TRBV4-2 to TRBJ2-1; possible D gene TRBD2, 5 bases. V was trimmed by 0 bases and J by 4 bases, leaving 13 bases between them. The CDR3 is made up of 16 amino acids. The germline CDR1 and CDR2 sequences are LGHNA and YNFKEQ. The chain's CDR3 is CASSQDRAEPYNEQFF. The CDR3 region has the DNA TGTGCCAGCAGCCAAGATAGAGCGGAACCTTACAATGAGCAGTTCTTC.

The rearrangement joins TRBV7-9 to TRBJ2-2; 11 bases match TRBD1. Germline CDR1 SEHNR, CDR2 FQNEAQ (reference sequence). The CDR3 contains 15 residues. J gave up 6 bases and V 5 bases, and 5 bases lay outside the gene matches. CDR3 amino acids: CASSRRTGGSGELFF. In DNA form, the CDR3 reads TGTGCCAGCAGCCGTAGGACAGGGGGCTCCGGGGAGCTGTTTTTT.

The V call is TRBV9, the J call TRBJ2-5; tentative D call: TRBD2 (6 bases). The CDR3 extends over 15 amino acids. CDR1 is SGDLS, CDR2 YYNGEE, per germline. The V end was cut by 4 bases, the J end by 7 bases, with 20 bases between. CDR3 residues: CASSTSMGGSGTQYF. The CDR3 DNA reads TGTGCCAGCAGCACATCGATGGGGGGAAGTGGGACCCAGTACTTC.

This rearrangement joins TRBV6-1 to TRBJ2-5; a weak D match, TRBD1 (5 bases). The DNA matches TRBJ2-7 better at its end, which makes the J call doubtful. The CDR3 length is 15 residues. Germline V gives CDR1 MNHNS, CDR2 SASEGT. CDR3 DNA: TGTGCCAGCAGTCACATAGACAGCTCCTCCTACGAGCAGTACTTC. The encoded protein is CASSHIDSSSYEQYF.

This clone was observed a handful of times. The chain couples TRBV6-1 to TRBJ2-3, with 8 positions matching TRBD2. The CDR3 has 17 residues. The germline V gene has CDR1 MNHNS and CDR2 SASEGT. V shed 1 base, J shed 3 bases, and the junction held 9 bases outside the gene matches. This CDR3 is CASSEVVAGGNTDTQYF. As DNA, the CDR3 is TGTGCCAGCAGTGAAGTGGTGGCGGGGGGAAATACAGATACGCAGTATTTT.

J is TRBJ2-1 and V is TRBV11-3, with D unclear. The V end was cut by 5 bases, the J end by 6 bases, with 14 bases between. The CDR3 runs 14 residues. Germline V lookup: CDR1 SGHNT, CDR2 YENEEA. CDR3 nucleotide sequence: TGTGCCAGCAGCGATAGACGGTGGCGCAATGAGCAGTTCTTC. It specifies CASSDRRWRNEQFF.

This chain uses TRBV2 with TRBJ1-1, with a weak D call TRBD1 (5 bases). CDR3 length equals 14 residues. Trimming took 9 bases from V and 0 from J, leaving 14 bases between them. Germline V gene data show CDR1 as SNHLY and CDR2 as FYNNEI. CDR3 coding DNA: TGTGCCAGGCTTGGGGCTAGCATGAACACTGAAGCTTTCTTT. It translates to CARLGASMNTEAFF.

This chain links TRBV28 with TRBJ1-1; no firm D call. CDR3 length: 14 amino acids. Trimming pared 4 bases from V and 4 bases from J, leaving 13 bases between. The germline V gene has CDR1 MDHEN and CDR2 SYDVKM. The CDR3 is CASSSSGGRTEAFF. The CDR3 DNA follows: TGTGCCAGCAGTTCATCAGGAGGCCGCACTGAAGCTTTCTTT.

The V call is TRBV5-4, the J call TRBJ2-5; 7 positions agree with TRBD2. The germline gives CDR1 SGHNT, CDR2 YYREEE (reference sequence). Trimming cost V 0 bases and J 1 base; bases outside gene matches: 6. CDR3 size: 16 residues. The CDR3 DNA is TGTGCCAGCAGCTTGGGGCTAGCGGCCACCCAAGAGACCCAGTACTTC. Amino acid sequence: CASSLGLAATQETQYF.

The chain combines TRBV28 with TRBJ1-1, with a possible D match to TRBD1 (6 bases). Trimming left V 8 bases short and J 1 base short, with 11 bases between. CDR1 is MDHEN and CDR2 is SYDVKM in the germline V gene. The CDR3 loop spans 13 amino acids. The CDR3 protein is CASYRERNTEAFF. CDR3 DNA sequence: TGTGCCAGCTACAGGGAGAGGAACACTGAAGCTTTCTTT.

This chain uses TRBV5-8 with TRBJ2-5; D possibly corresponds to TRBD2 (6 bases). The CDR3 covers 11 residues. V was pared by 3 bases and J by 8 bases, with 8 bases between. The germline CDR1 and CDR2 sequences are SGHTS and YDEGEE. In DNA form, the CDR3 reads TGTGCCAGCAGCTATAGCGGTACCCAGTACTTC. Amino acids: CASSYSGTQYF. Looking up the rest from reference TRBV5-8 and TRBJ2-5 gives the full variable domain: EAGVTQSPTHLIKTRGQQATLRCSPISGHTSVYWYQQALGLGLQFLLWYDEGEERNRGNFPPRFSGRQFPNYSSELNVNALELEDSALYLCASSYSGTQYFGPGTRLLVL.